This T cell receptor (beta chain) was sequenced for a study of blood T cells in healthy people across ages. This CDR3 region has 17 residues. With 0 bases removed from V and 0 bases from J, the gap between germline ends came to 12 bases. Germline V gene lookup returns CDR1 MGHRA and CDR2 YSYEKL. In the case of this clonotype: No antigen is known for it.

Study findings and constraints: Higher diversity and more naive CD4+ cells were features of long-lived donors, compared to aged donors. Observed TCR beta diversity per million T cells went down as age went up. This fall followed a roughly linear course with age.

Each of the donors had 9 to 10 milliliters of peripheral blood drawn into EDTA-treated Vacutainer tubes. Combining a sample-barcoded 5' primer with a J-beta primer mix, a second PCR ran for roughly 6 to 11 cycles. TCRdb recomputed calls from the 5' RACE reads with MiXCR, one row per CDR3 protein. This sample has about 2 million distinct CDR3 sequences, with around half found just once. The sequence was collected from a woman aged 40 to 50 in good health. The sample was blood. This chain connects TRBV4-1 to TRBJ2-1, with TRBD2 as a possible D gene (6 bases). CDR3 amino acids: CASSQDLAGSSYNEQFF. The CDR3 DNA is TGCGCCAGCAGCCAAGATCTCGCCGGGAGCTCCTACAATGAGCAGTTCTTC.